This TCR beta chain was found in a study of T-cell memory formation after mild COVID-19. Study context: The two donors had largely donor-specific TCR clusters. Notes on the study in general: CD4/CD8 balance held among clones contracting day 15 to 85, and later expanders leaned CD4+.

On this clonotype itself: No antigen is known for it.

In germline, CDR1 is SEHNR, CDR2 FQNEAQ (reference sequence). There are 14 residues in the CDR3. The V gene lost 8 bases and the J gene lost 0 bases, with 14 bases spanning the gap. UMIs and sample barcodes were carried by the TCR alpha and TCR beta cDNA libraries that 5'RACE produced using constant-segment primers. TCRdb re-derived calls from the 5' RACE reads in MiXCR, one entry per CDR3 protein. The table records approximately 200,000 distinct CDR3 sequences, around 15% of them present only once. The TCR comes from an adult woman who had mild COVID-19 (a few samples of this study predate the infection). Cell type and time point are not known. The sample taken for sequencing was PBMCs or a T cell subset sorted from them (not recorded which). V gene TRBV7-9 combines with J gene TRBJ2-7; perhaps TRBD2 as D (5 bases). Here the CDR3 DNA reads TGTGCCAGCCGGGCCGGGGAAATCTCCTACGAGCAGTACTTC. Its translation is CASRAGEISYEQYF.